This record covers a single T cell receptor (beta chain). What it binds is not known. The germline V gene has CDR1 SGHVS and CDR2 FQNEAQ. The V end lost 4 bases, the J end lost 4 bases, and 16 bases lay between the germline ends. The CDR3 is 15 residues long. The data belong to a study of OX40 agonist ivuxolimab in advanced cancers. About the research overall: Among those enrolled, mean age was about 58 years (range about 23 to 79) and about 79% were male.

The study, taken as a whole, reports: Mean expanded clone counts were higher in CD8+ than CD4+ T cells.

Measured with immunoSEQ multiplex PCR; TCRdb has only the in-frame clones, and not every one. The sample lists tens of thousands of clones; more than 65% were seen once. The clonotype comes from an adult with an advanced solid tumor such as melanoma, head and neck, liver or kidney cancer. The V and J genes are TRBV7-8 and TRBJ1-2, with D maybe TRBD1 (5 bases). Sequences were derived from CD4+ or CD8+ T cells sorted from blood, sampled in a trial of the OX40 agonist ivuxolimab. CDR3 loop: CASSSSAGGVYGYTF. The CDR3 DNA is TGTGCCAGCAGCTCCTCCGCGGGGGGAGTCTATGGCTACACCTTC.